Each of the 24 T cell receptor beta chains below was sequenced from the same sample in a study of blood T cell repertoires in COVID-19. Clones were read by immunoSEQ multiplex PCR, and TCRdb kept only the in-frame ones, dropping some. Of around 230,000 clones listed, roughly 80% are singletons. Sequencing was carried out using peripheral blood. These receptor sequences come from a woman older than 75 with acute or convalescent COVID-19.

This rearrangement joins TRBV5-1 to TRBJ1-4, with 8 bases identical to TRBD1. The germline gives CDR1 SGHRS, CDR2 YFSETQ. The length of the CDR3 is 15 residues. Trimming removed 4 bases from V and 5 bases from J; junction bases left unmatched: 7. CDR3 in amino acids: CASSTSDRANEKLFF. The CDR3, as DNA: TGCGCCAGCAGCACCTCGGACAGGGCGAATGAAAAACTGTTTTTT.

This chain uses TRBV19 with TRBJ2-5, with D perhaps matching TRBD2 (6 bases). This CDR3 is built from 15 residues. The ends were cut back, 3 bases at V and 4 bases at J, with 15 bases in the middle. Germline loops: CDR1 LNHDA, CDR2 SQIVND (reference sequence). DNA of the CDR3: TGTGCCAGTAGTATGAGGGCGGGGTCAGGAGAGACCCAGTACTTC. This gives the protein CASSMRAGSGETQYF.

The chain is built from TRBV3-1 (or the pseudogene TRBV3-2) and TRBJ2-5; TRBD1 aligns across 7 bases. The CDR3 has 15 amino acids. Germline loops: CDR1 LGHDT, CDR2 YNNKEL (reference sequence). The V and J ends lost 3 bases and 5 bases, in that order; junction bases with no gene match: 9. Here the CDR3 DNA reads TGTGCCAGCAGCCAGCTGACAGGGCCCGGGGAGACCCAGTACTTC. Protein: CASSQLTGPGETQYF.

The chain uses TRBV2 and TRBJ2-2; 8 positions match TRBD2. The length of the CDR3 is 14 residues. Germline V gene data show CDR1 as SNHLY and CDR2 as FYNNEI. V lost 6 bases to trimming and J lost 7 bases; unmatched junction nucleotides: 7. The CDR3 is CASRYGLAGGELFF. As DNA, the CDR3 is TGTGCCAGCAGATACGGACTAGCCGGCGGGGAGCTGTTTTTT.

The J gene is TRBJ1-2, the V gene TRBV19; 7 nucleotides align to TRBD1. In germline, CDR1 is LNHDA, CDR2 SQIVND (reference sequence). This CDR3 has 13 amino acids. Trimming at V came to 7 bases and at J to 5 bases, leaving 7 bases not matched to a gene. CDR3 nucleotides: TGTGCCAGTACCCTCAGACAGGGATATGGCTACACCTTC. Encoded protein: CASTLRQGYGYTF.

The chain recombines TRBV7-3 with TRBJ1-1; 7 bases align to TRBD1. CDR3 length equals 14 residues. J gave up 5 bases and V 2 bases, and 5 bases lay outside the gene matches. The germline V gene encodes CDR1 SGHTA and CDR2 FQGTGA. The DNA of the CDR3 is TGTGCCAGCAGCTTATCCCCACAGGGGACTGAAGCTTTCTTT. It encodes CASSLSPQGTEAFF.

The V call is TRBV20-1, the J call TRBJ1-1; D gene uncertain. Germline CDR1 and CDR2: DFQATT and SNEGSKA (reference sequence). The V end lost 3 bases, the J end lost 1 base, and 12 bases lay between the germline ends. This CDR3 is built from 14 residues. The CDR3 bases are TGCAGTGCTAGTCGGGTTTCTGGGAACACTGAAGCTTTCTTT. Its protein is CSASRVSGNTEAFF.

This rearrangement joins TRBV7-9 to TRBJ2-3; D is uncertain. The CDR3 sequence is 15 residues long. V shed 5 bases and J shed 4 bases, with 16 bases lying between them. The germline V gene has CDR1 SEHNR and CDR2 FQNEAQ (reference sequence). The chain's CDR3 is CASSPPLEVADTQYF. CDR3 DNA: TGTGCCAGCAGCCCCCCGCTAGAGGTGGCAGATACGCAGTATTTT.

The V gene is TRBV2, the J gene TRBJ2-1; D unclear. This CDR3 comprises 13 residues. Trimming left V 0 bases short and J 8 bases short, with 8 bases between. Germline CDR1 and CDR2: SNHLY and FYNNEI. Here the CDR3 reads CASSEAGGYEQFF. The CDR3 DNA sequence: TGTGCCAGCAGTGAAGCCGGCGGATATGAGCAGTTCTTC.

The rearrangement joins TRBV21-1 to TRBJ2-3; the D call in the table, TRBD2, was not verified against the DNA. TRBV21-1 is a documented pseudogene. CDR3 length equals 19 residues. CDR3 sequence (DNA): TGTGCCAGCAGCAAAGCGGGCGGCCTAGCGGGGGCCTCCGCGGATACGCAGTATTTT. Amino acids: CASSKAGGLAGASADTQYF.

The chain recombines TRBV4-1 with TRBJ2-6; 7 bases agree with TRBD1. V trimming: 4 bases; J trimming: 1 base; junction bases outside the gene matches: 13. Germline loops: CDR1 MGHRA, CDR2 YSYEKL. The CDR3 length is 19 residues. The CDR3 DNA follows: TGCGCCAGCAGCCCCCATTCCGGCAGGGGGTCATCTGGGGCCAACGTCCTGACTTTC. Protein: CASSPHSGRGSSGANVLTF.

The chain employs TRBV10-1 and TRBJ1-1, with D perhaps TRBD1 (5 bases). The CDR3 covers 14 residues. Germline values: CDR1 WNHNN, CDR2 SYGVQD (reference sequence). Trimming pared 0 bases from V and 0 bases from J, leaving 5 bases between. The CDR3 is CASSESGVNTEAFF. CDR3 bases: TGCGCCAGCAGTGAGTCAGGGGTGAACACTGAAGCTTTCTTT.

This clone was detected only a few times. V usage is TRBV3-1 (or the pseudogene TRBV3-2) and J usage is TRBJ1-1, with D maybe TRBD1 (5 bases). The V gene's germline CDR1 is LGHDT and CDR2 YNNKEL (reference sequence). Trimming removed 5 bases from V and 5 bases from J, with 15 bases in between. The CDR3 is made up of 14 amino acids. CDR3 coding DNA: TGTGCCAGCAGCAAAATACCTGGGGGGACTGAAGCTTTCTTT. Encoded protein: CASSKIPGGTEAFF.

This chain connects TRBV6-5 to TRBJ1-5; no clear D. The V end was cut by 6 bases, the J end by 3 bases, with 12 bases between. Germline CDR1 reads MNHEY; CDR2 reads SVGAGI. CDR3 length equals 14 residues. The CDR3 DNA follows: TGTGCCAGCAGCCCGGAGGGCTTCAATCAGCCCCAGCATTTT. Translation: CASSPEGFNQPQHF.

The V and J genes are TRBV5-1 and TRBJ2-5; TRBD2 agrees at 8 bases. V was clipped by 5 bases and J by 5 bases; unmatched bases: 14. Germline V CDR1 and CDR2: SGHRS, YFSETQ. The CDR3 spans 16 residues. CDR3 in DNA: TGCGCCAGCAGAACCCTCAGCGGGGGCCTCTCGGAGACCCAGTACTTC. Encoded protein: CASRTLSGGLSETQYF.

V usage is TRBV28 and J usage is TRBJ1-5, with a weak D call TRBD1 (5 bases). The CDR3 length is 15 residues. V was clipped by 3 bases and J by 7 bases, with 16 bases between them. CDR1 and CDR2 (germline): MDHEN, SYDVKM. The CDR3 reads CASSFRLGGGQPQHF. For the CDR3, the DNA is TGTGCCAGCAGTTTTAGGTTGGGGGGTGGACAGCCCCAGCATTTT.

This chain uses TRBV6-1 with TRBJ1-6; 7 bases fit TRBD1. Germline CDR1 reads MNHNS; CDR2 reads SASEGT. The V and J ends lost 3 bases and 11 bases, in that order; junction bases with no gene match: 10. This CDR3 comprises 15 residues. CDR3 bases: TGTGCCAGCAGTGAGGTACAGGGGATAGTCACACCCCTCCACTTT. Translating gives CASSEVQGIVTPLHF.

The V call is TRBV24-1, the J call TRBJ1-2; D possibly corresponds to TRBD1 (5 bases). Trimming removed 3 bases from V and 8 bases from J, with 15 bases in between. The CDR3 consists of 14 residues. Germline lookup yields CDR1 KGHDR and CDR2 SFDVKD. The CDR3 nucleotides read TGTGCCACCAGTGATCCGGGACTGCCCTTCGGCTACACCTTC. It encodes CATSDPGLPFGYTF.

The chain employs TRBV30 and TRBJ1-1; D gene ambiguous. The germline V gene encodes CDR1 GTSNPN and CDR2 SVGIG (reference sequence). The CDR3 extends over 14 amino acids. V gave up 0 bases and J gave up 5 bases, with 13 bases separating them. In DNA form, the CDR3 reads TGTGCCTGGAGTGTACGAGGTTGGGTAACTGAAGCTTTCTTT. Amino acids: CAWSVRGWVTEAFF.

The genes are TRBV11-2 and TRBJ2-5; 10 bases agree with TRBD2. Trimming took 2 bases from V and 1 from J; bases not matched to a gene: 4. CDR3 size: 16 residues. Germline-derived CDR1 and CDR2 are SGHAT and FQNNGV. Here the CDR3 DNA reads TGTGCCAGCAGCTTAAACAGCGGGGGGGGCCAAGAGACCCAGTACTTC. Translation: CASSLNSGGGQETQYF.

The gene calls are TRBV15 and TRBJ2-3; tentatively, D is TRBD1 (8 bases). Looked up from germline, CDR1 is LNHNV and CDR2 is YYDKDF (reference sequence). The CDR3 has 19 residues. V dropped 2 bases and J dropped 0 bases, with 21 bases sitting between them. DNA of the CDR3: TGTGCCACCAGCAGACCTAGAGCGGGGCAGGGGGCCAGCACAGATACGCAGTATTTT. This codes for CATSRPRAGQGASTDTQYF.

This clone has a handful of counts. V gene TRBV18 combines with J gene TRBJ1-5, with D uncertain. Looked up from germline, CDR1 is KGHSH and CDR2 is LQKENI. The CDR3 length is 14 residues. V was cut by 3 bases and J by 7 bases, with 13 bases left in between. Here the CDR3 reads CASSPLAGEQPQHF. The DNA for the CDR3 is TGTGCCAGCTCACCGTTGGCCGGGGAGCAGCCCCAGCATTTT.

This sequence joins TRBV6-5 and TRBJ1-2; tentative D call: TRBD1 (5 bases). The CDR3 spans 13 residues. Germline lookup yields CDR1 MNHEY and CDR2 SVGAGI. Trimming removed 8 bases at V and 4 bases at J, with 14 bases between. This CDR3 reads CASLWQGTYGYTF. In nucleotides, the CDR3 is TGTGCCAGCCTTTGGCAGGGAACCTATGGCTACACCTTC.

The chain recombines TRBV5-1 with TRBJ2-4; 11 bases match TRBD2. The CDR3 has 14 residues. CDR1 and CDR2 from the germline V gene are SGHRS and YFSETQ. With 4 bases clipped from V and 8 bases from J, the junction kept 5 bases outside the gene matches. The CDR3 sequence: CASSMTSGVDIQYF. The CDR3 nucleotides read TGCGCCAGCAGCATGACTAGCGGGGTGGACATTCAGTACTTC.